This T cell receptor beta chain is from a study of shared clonotypes between healthy human individuals. This clone was recorded only once. Its antigen is currently unknown. Repertoires were generated with immunoSEQ multiplex PCR, while TCRdb's copy carries only in-frame clones and drops some. This table has 850,000 to 1,100,000 clones, 77% appearing once. General study results and limits: Clonotype sharing across donors was expected to vary with sequencing depth.

The germline CDR1 and CDR2 sequences are MDHEN and SYDVKM. V lost 2 bases and J 3 bases, leaving 14 bases between the germline ends. The CDR3 is 15 residues long. The chain recombines TRBV28 with TRBJ2-7; D may be TRBD2 (7 bases). The sequencing sample was made of memory CD4+ T cells from PBMCs. Subset defined: CD45RA-negative fraction. This clonotype originated in a man between 18 and 29 years old in good health. Some clones in this sample may be carry-over from other donors' samples. The CDR3 sequence is CASSLGGLADYEQYF. The CDR3 DNA follows: TGTGCCAGCAGTTTAGGGGGGCTAGCGGACTACGAGCAGTACTTC.